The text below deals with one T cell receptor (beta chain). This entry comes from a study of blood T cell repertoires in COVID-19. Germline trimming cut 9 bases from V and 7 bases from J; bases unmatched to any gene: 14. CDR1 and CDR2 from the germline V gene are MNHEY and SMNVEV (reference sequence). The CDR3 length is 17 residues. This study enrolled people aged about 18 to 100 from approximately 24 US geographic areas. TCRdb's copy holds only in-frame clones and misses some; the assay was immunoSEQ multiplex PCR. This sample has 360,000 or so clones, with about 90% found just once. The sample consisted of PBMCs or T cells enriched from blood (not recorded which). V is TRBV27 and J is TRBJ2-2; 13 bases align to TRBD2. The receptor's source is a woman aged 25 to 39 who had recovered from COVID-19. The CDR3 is CASEPVGTSGIGGELFF. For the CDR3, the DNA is TGTGCCAGTGAGCCCGTAGGGACTAGCGGGATTGGCGGGGAGCTGTTTTTT.